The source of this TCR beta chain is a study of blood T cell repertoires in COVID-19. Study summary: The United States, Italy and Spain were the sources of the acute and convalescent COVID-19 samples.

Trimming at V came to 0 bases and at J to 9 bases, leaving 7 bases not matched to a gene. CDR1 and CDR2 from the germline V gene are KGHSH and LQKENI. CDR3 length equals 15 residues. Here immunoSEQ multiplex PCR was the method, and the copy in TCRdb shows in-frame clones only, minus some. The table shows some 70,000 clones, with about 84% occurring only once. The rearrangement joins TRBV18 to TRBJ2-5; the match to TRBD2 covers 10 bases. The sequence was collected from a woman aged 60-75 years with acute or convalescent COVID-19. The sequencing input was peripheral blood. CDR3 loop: CASSPPGLAMSAQYF. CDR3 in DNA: TGTGCCAGCTCACCACCGGGACTAGCGATGTCGGCCCAGTACTTC.